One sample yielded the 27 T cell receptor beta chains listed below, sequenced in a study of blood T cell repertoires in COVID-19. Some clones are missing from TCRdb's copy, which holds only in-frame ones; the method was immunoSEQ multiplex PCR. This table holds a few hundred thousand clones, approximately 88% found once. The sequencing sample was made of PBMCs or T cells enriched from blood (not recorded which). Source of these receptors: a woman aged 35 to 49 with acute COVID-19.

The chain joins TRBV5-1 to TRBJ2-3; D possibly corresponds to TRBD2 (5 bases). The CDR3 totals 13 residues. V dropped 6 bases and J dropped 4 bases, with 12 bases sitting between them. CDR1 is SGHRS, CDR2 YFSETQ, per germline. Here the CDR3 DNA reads TGCGCCAGCAACCAGGTGGGAGCAGATACGCAGTATTTT. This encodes CASNQVGADTQYF.

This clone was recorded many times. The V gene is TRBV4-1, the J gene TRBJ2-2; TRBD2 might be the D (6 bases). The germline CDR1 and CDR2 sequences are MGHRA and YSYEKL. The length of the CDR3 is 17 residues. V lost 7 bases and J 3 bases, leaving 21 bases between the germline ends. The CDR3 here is CASTVRVAGIDTGELFF. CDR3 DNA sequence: TGCGCCAGCACCGTCCGAGTTGCGGGGATAGACACCGGGGAGCTGTTTTTT.

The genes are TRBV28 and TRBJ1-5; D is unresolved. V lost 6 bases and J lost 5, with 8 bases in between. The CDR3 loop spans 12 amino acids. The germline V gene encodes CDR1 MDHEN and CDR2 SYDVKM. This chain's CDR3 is CASSLTYQPQHF. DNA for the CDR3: TGTGCCAGCAGCCTTACATATCAGCCCCAGCATTTT. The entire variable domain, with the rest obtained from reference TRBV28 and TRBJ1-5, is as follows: DVKVTQSSRYLVKRTGEKVFLECVQDMDHENMFWYRQDPGLGLRLIYFSYDVKMKEKGDIPEGYSVSREKKERFSLILESASTNQTSMYLCASSLTYQPQHFGDGTRLSIL.

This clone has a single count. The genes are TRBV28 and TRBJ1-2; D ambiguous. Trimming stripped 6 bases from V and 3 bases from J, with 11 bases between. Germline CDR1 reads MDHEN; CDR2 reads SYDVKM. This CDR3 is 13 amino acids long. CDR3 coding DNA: TGTGCCAGCAGCCTAGAAGAAGACTATGGCTACACCTTC. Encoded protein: CASSLEEDYGYTF.

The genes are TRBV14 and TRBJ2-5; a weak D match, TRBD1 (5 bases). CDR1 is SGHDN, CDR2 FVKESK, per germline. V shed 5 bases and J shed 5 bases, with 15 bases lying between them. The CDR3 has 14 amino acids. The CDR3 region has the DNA TGTGCCAGCAGCAAACGGACACCGCAGGAGACCCAGTACTTC. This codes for CASSKRTPQETQYF.

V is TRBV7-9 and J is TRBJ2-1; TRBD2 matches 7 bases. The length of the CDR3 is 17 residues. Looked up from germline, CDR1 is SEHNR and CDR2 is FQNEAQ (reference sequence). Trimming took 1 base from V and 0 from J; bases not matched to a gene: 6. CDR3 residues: CASSLGGASGSYNEQFF. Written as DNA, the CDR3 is TGTGCCAGCAGCTTAGGCGGGGCTAGCGGCTCCTACAATGAGCAGTTCTTC.

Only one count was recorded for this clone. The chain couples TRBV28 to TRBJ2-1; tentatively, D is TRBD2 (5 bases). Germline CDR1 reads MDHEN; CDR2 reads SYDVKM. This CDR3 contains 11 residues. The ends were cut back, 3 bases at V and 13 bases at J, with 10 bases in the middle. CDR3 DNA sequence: TGTGCCAGCAGTTTCGGGGAATTTCAGTTCTTC. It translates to CASSFGEFQFF.

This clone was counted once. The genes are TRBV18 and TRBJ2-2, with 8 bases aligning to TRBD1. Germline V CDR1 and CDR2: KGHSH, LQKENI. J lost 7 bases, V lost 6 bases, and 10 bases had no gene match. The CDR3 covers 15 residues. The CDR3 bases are TGTGCCAGCTCGCCGGCCTGGGGGACAGGCGGGGAGCTGTTTTTT. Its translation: CASSPAWGTGGELFF.

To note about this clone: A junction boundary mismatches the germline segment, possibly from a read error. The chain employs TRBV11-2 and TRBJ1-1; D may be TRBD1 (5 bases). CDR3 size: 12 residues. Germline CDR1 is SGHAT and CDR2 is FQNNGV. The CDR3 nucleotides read TGTGCCAGCAGCTTAGATTGGGGACTCCGGTCCTTT. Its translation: CASSLDWGLRSF.

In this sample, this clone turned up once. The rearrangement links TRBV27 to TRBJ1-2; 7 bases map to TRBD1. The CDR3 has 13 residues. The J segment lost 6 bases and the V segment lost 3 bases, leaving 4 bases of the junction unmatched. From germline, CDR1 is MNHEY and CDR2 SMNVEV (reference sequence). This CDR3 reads CASSFRGANGYTF. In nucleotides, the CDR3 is TGTGCCAGCAGTTTCAGGGGGGCAAATGGCTACACCTTC.

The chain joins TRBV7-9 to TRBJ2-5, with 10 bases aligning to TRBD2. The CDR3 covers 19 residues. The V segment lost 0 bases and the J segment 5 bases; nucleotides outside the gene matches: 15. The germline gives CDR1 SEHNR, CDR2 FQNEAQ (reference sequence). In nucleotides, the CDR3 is TGTGCCAGCAGCTTAGCCCGGACTAGCGGTTCTACGGTTGGGGAGACCCAGTACTTC. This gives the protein CASSLARTSGSTVGETQYF.

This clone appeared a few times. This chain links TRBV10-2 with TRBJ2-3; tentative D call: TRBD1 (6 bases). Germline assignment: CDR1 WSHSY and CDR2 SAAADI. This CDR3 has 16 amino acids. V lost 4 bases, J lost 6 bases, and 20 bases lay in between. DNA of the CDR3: TGCGCCAGCAGTGGGGTGGGGGCTAGTATCTTCGATACGCAGTATTTT. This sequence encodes CASSGVGASIFDTQYF.

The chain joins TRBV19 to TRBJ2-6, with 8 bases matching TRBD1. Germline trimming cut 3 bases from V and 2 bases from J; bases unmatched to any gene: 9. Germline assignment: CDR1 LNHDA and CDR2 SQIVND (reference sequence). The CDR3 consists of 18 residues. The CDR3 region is CASSIRQGAFAGANVLTF. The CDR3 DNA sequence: TGTGCCAGTAGTATTCGGCAGGGGGCGTTTGCTGGGGCCAACGTCCTGACTTTC.

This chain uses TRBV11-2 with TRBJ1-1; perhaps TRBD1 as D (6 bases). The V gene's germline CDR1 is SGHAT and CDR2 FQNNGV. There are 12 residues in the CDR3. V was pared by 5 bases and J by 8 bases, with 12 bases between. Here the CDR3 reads CASSAMDSEAFF. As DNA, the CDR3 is TGTGCCAGCAGCGCGATGGACAGCGAAGCTTTCTTT.

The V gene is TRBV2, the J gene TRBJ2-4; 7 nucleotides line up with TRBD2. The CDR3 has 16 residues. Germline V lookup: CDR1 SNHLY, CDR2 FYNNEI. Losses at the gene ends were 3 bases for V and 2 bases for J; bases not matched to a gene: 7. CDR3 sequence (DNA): TGTGCCAGCAGTGAGCCGGGGGAGGGATCCAAAAACATTCAGTACTTC. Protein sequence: CASSEPGEGSKNIQYF.

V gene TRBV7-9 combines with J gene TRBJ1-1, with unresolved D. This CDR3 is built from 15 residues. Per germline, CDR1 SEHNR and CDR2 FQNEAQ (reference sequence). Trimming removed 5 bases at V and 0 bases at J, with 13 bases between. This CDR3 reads CASSQGALMNTEAFF. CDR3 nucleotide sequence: TGTGCCAGCAGCCAAGGAGCCTTAATGAACACTGAAGCTTTCTTT. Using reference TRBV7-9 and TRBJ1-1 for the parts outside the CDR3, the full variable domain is DTGVSQNPRHKITKRGQNVTFRCDPISEHNRLYWYRQTLGQGPEFLTYFQNEAQLEKSRLLSDRFSAERPKGSFSTLEIQRTEQGDSAMYLCASSQGALMNTEAFFGQGTRLTVV.

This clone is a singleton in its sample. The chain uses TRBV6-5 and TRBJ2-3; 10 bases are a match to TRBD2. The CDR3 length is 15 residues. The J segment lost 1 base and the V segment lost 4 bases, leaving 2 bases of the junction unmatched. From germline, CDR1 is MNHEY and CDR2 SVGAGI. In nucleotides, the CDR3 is TGTGCCAGCAGTTTCGGGACTAGCGGCACAGATACGCAGTATTTT. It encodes CASSFGTSGTDTQYF.

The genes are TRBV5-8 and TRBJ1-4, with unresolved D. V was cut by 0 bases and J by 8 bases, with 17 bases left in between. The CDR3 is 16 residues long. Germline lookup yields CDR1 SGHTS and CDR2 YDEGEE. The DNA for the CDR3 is TGTGCCAGCAGCTTGGTTCGGTACGGTTCGCGGGAAAAACTGTTTTTT. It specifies CASSLVRYGSREKLFF.

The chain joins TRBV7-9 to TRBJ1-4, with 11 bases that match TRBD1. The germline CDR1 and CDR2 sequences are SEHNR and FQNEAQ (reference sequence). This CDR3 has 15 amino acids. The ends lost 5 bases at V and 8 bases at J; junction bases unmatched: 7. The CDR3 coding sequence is TGTGCCAGCAGCGCTCCGGGACAGGGGGAAGAAAAACTGTTTTTT. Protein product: CASSAPGQGEEKLFF. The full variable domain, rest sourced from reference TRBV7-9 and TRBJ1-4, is DTGVSQNPRHKITKRGQNVTFRCDPISEHNRLYWYRQTLGQGPEFLTYFQNEAQLEKSRLLSDRFSAERPKGSFSTLEIQRTEQGDSAMYLCASSAPGQGEEKLFFGSGTQLSVL.

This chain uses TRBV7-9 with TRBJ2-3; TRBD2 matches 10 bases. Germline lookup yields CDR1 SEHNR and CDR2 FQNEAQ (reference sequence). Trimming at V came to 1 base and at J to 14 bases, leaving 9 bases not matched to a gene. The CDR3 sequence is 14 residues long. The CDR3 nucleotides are TGTGCCAGCAGCTTAGTATCGCTAGCGGGAGTTCCGTATTTT. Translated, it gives CASSLVSLAGVPYF. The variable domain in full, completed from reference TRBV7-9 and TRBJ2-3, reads DTGVSQNPRHKITKRGQNVTFRCDPISEHNRLYWYRQTLGQGPEFLTYFQNEAQLEKSRLLSDRFSAERPKGSFSTLEIQRTEQGDSAMYLCASSLVSLAGVPYFGPGTRLTVL.

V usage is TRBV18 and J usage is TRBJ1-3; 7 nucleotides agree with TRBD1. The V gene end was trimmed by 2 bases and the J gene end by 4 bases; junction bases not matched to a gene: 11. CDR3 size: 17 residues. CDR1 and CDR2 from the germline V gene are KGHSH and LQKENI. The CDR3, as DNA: TGTGCCAGCTCACCAACAGGGGCAGGGGGAGAAGGAAACACCATATATTTT. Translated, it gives CASSPTGAGGEGNTIYF.

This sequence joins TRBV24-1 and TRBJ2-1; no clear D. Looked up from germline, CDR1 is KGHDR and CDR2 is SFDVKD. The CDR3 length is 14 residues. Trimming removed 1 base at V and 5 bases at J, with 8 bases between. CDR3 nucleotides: TGTGCCACCAGTGATTTTGTAACAGACAATGAGCAGTTCTTC. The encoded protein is CATSDFVTDNEQFF.

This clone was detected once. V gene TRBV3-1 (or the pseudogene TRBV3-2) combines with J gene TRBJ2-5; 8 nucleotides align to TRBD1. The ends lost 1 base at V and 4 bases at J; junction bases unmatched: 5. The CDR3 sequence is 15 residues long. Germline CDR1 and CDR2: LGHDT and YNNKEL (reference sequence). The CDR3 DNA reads TGTGCCAGCAGCCAAGGGACAGGGTGGGCAGAGACCCAGTACTTC. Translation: CASSQGTGWAETQYF.

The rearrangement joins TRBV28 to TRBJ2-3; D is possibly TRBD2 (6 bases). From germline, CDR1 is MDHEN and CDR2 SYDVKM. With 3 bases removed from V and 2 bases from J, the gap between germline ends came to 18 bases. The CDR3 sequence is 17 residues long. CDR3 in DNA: TGTGCCAGCAGTTTGACTAGGTCTCACGGGCTCACAGATACGCAGTATTTT. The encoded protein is CASSLTRSHGLTDTQYF.

CDR3 in amino acids: CASSTGAGSTDTQYF. In nucleotides, the CDR3 is TGTGCCAGCAGCACGGGAGCGGGCAGCACAGATACGCAGTATTTT. The chain couples TRBV7-9 to TRBJ2-3; a possible D gene is TRBD2 (6 bases). This CDR3 spans 15 amino acids. Per germline, CDR1 SEHNR and CDR2 FQNEAQ (reference sequence). V was cut by 5 bases and J by 0 bases, with 12 bases left in between.

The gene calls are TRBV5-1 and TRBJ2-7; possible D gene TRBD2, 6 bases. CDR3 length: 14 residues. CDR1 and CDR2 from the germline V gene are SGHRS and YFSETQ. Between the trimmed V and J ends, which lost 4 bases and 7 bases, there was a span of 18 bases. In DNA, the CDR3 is TGCGCCAGCAGCACGGGGGTAGGTGGTGGAGAGCAGTACTTC. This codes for CASSTGVGGGEQYF. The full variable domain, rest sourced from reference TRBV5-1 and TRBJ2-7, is KAGVTQTPRYLIKTRGQQVTLSCSPISGHRSVSWYQQTPGQGLQFLFEYFSETQRNKGNFPGRFSGRQFSNSRSEMNVSTLELGDSALYLCASSTGVGGGEQYFGPGTRLTVT.

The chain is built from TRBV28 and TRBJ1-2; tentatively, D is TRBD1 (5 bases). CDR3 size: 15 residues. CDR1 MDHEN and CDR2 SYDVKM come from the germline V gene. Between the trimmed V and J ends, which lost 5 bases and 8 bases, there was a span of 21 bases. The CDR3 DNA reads TGTGCCAGCAGTCCCCCGGGAGCCGGGGGTCACGGCTACACCTTC. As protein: CASSPPGAGGHGYTF.